The 13 T cell receptor beta chains in this list originate from one sample, sequenced in a study of CD8 T cells in ankylosing spondylitis (dated by TCRdb to about 2017). Libraries were constructed by 5' RACE. Sequencing used an Illumina HiSeq 2500. Using fastp trimming at Q25 and MiXCR clonotype assembly, TCRdb reanalyzed the public sequencing data and kept in-frame beta chains. Rows merge per CDR3 protein into single entries with the most common DNA and genes. This sample gives around 300,000 distinct CDR3 sequences in total; under 25% of them show up just once. Of the sample, roughly 4% is held by the ten largest clones. Sequencing used blood, either unsorted or a sorted T cell fraction (not recorded which). The receptors stem from a female donor with ankylosing spondylitis or in good health (not recorded which).

The V and J genes are TRBV27 and TRBJ1-1; D is uncertain. This CDR3 is 13 amino acids long. Trimming took 3 bases from V and 1 from J, leaving 6 bases between them. The germline V gene encodes CDR1 MNHEY and CDR2 SMNVEV (reference sequence). The chain's CDR3 is CASSFARNTEAFF. Here the CDR3 DNA reads TGTGCCAGCAGTTTCGCTCGGAACACTGAAGCTTTCTTT.

J is TRBJ2-7 and V is TRBV4-2; 8 bases are a match to TRBD2. CDR3 length equals 16 residues. Trimming cost V 2 bases and J 3 bases; bases outside gene matches: 9. CDR1 LGHNA and CDR2 YNFKEQ come from the germline V gene. CDR3 sequence: CASSQSGAGGLYEQYF. DNA of the CDR3: TGTGCCAGCAGCCAAAGCGGCGCGGGAGGACTCTACGAGCAGTACTTC.

The V call is TRBV2, the J call TRBJ2-1; TRBD2 agrees at 12 bases. Germline V gives CDR1 SNHLY, CDR2 FYNNEI. CDR3 length: 15 residues. The trim removed 6 bases at V and 8 bases at J, leaving 8 bases unmatched. The DNA of the CDR3 is TGTGCCAGCAGACCGACTAGCGGGAGTTCCCATGAGCAGTTCTTC. It encodes CASRPTSGSSHEQFF. The full variable domain, its missing parts supplied by reference TRBV2 and TRBJ2-1, is EPEVTQTPSHQVTQMGQEVILRCVPISNHLYFYWYRQILGQKVEFLVSFYNNEISEKSEIFDDQFSVERPDGSNFTLKIRSTKLEDSAMYFCASRPTSGSSHEQFFGPGTRLTVL.

The V and J genes are TRBV28 and TRBJ2-1; no firm D call. V lost 5 bases, J lost 5 bases, and 16 bases lay in between. CDR3 length: 15 residues. Per germline, CDR1 MDHEN and CDR2 SYDVKM. The CDR3 DNA follows: TGTGCCAGCAGTAAACGAAAGTTAACAAACAATGAGCAGTTCTTC. This translates into CASSKRKLTNNEQFF. The full variable domain, with the rest looked up from reference TRBV28 and TRBJ2-1, is DVKVTQSSRYLVKRTGEKVFLECVQDMDHENMFWYRQDPGLGLRLIYFSYDVKMKEKGDIPEGYSVSREKKERFSLILESASTNQTSMYLCASSKRKLTNNEQFFGPGTRLTVL.

The sample holds a few counts of this clonotype. This sequence joins TRBV6-1 and TRBJ2-1; possibly TRBD1 for D (6 bases). Germline assignment: CDR1 MNHNS and CDR2 SASEGT. Trimming took off 2 bases at V and 9 bases at J, with 26 bases between the two ends. This CDR3 contains 18 residues. The CDR3 is CASSEYDMGTLAGGEQFF. For the CDR3, the DNA is TGTGCCAGCAGTGAATACGACATGGGGACACTTGCAGGTGGTGAGCAGTTCTTC.

The J gene is TRBJ2-2, the V gene TRBV29-1, with TRBD2 matching over 7 bases. The CDR3 totals 18 residues. J was trimmed by 6 bases and V by 3 bases; bases with no gene match: 19. The germline V gene encodes CDR1 SQVTM and CDR2 ANQGSEA. CDR3 sequence: CSVDDRAGREKGPGELFF. DNA for the CDR3: TGCAGCGTTGACGATCGGGCAGGGAGGGAGAAGGGGCCCGGGGAGCTGTTTTTT.

The chain joins TRBV18 to TRBJ2-7; no clear D gene. The CDR3 contains 14 residues. V lost 6 bases to trimming and J lost 3 bases, with 15 bases between them. CDR1 is KGHSH and CDR2 is LQKENI in the germline V gene. The CDR3 region is CASSPSEVVYEQYF. For the CDR3, the DNA is TGTGCCAGCTCGCCATCGGAAGTGGTCTACGAGCAGTACTTC. The full variable domain, with the rest looked up from reference TRBV18 and TRBJ2-7, is NAGVMQNPRHLVRRRGQEARLRCSPMKGHSHVYWYRQLPEEGLKFMVYLQKENIIDESGMPKERFSAEFPKEGPSILRIQQVVRGDSAAYFCASSPSEVVYEQYFGPGTRLTVT.

This clonotype was found many times. This sequence joins TRBV14 and TRBJ1-6; TRBD1 matches at 8 bases. Trimming cost V 6 bases and J 8 bases; bases outside gene matches: 3. The CDR3 loop spans 13 amino acids. From germline, CDR1 is SGHDN and CDR2 FVKESK. The CDR3 loop reads CASRQGEDSPLHF. DNA of the CDR3: TGTGCCAGCAGACAGGGGGAAGATTCACCCCTCCACTTT.

V gene TRBV6-1 combines with J gene TRBJ2-1, with TRBD2 matching over 7 bases. Germline CDR1 is MNHNS and CDR2 is SASEGT. The CDR3 contains 15 residues. With V trimmed by 5 bases and J by 0 bases, 4 bases remained unmatched. The CDR3 DNA reads as TGTGCCAGCAGTCCTCGGGAGGTCTCCTACAATGAGCAGTTCTTC. It yields the protein CASSPREVSYNEQFF.

This chain connects TRBV5-1 to TRBJ2-3; D might be TRBD1 or TRBD2, each matching 5 bases. There are 13 residues in the CDR3. Trimming removed 5 bases at V and 6 bases at J, with 13 bases between. The V gene's germline CDR1 is SGHRS and CDR2 YFSETQ. DNA for the CDR3: TGCGCCAGCAGTGGGACCCACGAGGATACGCAGTATTTT. Residues: CASSGTHEDTQYF.

V usage is TRBV11-3 and J usage is TRBJ2-7; 7 bases align to TRBD1. V lost 3 bases, J lost 3 bases, and 5 bases stayed unmatched. The CDR3 is 14 amino acids. The germline V gene encodes CDR1 SGHNT and CDR2 YENEEA. CDR3 amino acids: CASSLGGQDYEQYF. CDR3 in DNA: TGTGCCAGCAGCTTGGGTGGACAGGACTACGAGCAGTACTTC.

This clonotype occurred many times. This sequence joins TRBV29-1 and TRBJ2-1, with unresolved D. This CDR3 is 14 amino acids long. The V gene lost 5 bases and the J gene lost 1 base, with 12 bases spanning the gap. The germline CDR1 and CDR2 sequences are SQVTM and ANQGSEA. The CDR3 sequence: CSVNPRRSYNEQFF. For the CDR3, the DNA is TGCAGCGTTAACCCCCGTAGGTCCTACAATGAGCAGTTCTTC.

This chain links TRBV7-2 with TRBJ2-3, with 14 positions matching TRBD2. CDR3 length: 17 amino acids. Germline assignment: CDR1 SGHTA and CDR2 FQGNSA. J was trimmed by 4 bases and V by 6 bases; bases with no gene match: 9. CDR3 sequence (DNA): TGTGCCAGCAGTTCCACAAGACTAGCGGGAGGGGCAGATACGCAGTATTTT. Translated, it gives CASSSTRLAGGADTQYF.